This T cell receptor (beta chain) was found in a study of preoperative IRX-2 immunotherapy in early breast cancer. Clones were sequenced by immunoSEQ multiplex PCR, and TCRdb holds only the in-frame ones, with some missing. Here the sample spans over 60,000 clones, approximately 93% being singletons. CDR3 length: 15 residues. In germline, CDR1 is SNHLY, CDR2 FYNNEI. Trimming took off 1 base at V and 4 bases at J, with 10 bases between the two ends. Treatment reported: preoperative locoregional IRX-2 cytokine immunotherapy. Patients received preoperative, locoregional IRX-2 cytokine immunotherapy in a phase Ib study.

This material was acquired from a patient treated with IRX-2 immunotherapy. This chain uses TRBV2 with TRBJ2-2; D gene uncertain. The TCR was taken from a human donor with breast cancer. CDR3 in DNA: TGTGCCAGCAGTGAAGGGGTCAGCGTCACCGGGGAGCTGTTTTTT. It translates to CASSEGVSVTGELFF.